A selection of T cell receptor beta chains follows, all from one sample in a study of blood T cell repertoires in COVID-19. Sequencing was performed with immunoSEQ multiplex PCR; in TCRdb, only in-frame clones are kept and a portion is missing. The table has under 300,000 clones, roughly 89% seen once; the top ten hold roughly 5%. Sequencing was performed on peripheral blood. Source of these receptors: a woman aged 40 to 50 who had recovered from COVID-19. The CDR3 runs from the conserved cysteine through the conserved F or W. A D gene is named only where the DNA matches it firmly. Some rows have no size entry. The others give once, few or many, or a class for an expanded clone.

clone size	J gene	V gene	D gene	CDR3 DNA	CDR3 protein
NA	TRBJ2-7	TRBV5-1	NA	TGCGCCAGCAGCTCCTATCACACACAGAACTCCTACGAGCAGTACTTC	CASSSYHTQNSYEQYF
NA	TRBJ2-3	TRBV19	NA	TGTGCCAGTAGTATAGTAGGGGCAGATACGCAGTATTTT	CASSIVGADTQYF
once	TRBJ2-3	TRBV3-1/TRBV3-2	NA	TGTGCCAGCAGCCCCGGGGGCACAGATACGCAGTATTTT	CASSPGGTDTQYF
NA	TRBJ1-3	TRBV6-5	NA	TGTGCCAGCAGGCGACAGGTTGACTCTGGAAACACCATATATTTT	CASRRQVDSGNTIYF
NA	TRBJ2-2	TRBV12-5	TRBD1	TGTGCTAGTGGTCAACCCTCAGGACAGGGAGCTTACACCGGGGAGCTGTTTTTT	CASGQPSGQGAYTGELFF
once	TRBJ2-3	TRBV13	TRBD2	TGTGCCTGCCGCGGGGGGGACACAGATACGCAGTATTTT	CACRGGDTDTQYF
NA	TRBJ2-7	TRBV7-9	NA	TGTGCCAGCAGCTTAGTTGGCGGCTACGAGCAGTACTTC	CASSLVGGYEQYF
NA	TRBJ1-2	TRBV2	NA	TGTGCCAGCAGTGGGTCACAGTCCTATGGCTACACCTTC	CASSGSQSYGYTF
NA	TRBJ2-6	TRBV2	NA	TGTGCCAGCAGTGCAAGGACAGCCGCTGGGGCCAACGTCCTGACTTTC	CASSARTAAGANVLTF
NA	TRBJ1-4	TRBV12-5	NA	TGTGCTAGTGGTCCGGGGGGCCTTGACGAAAAACTGTTTTTT	CASGPGGLDEKLFF
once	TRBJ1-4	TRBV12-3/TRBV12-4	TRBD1	TGTGCCAGCAGGGGACAGGCTAATGAAAAACTGTTTTTT	CASRGQANEKLFF
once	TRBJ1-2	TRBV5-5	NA	TGTGCCAGCAGCTTGGTCACAGACTATGGCTACACCTTC	CASSLVTDYGYTF
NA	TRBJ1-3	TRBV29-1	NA	TGCAGCGTGCGGGGGGCTGGAAACACCATATATTTT	CSVRGAGNTIYF
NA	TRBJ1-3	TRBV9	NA	TGTGCCAGCAGCCTAAACTCTGGAAACACCATATATTTT	CASSLNSGNTIYF
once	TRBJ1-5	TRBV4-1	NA	TGCGCCAGCAGCCAAGCTGTTTCGAGCAATCAGCCCCAGCATTTT	CASSQAVSSNQPQHF
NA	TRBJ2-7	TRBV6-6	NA	TGTGCCAGCAGTACCCAGGGACTGGGAACGCAGTACTTC	CASSTQGLGTQYF
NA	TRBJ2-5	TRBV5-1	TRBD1	TGCGCCAGCAGCTCTCTGACAGGGGCGGGGGAGACCCAGTACTTC	CASSSLTGAGETQYF
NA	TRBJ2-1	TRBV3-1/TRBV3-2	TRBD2	TGTGCCAGCAGCCCCCTAGCGGGAGATGTCCACAATGAGCAGTTCTTC	CASSPLAGDVHNEQFF
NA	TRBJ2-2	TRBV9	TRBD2	TGTGCCAGTATCGAGAGACTAGCGGGGACCGGGGAGCTGTTTTTT	CASIERLAGTGELFF
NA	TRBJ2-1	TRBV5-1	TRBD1	TGCGCCAGCAGCTTGGCAGGGGGCTGGTACAATGAGCAGTTCTTC	CASSLAGGWYNEQFF
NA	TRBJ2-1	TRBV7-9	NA	TGTGCCAGCAGCTTTGGTACAGCGGTAGTTTACAATGAGCAGTTCTTC	CASSFGTAVVYNEQFF
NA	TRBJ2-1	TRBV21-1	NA	TGTGCCAGCAGCAAACGCCGGTGGAGGGATGAGCAGTTCTTC	CASSKRRWRDEQFF
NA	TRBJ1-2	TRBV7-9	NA	TGTGCCAGCAGCGCCCGGGGGGGCTATGGCTACACCTTC	CASSARGGYGYTF
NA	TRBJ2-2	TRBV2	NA	TGTGCCAGCAGTGAATTCGGCAGGGCCTACACCGGGGAGCTGTTTTTT	CASSEFGRAYTGELFF
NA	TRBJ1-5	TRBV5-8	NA	TGTGCCAGCAGCCCTGGAGGAAGCAATCAGCCCCAGCATTTT	CASSPGGSNQPQHF
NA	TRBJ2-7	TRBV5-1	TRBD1	TGCGCCAGCAGGGCAACAGGGGGTGGTGGCGAGCAGTACTTC	CASRATGGGGEQYF